This TCR beta chain was sequenced for a study of tumor-infiltrating lymphocytes in localized non-small cell lung cancer. Study-wide results and caveats: Only some patients had TCR sequencing, depending on available tissue.

Some clones are missing from TCRdb's copy, which holds only in-frame ones; the method was immunoSEQ multiplex PCR. The sample includes approximately 6,200 clones, 70% to 75% of them seen just once. Germline V gene sequence: CDR1 MNHEY, CDR2 SVGAGI. V was pared by 7 bases and J by 1 base, with 13 bases between. The CDR3 sequence is 14 residues long. About this clone: As yet, its antigen is unknown.

Sequencing was carried out using lung tumor tissue. This sequence was found in a human donor with non-small cell lung cancer. The chain joins TRBV6-5 to TRBJ1-1, with D tentatively TRBD1 (5 bases). Here the CDR3 DNA reads TGTGCCAGCACCCCGTGGGGCGAGAACACTGAAGCTTTCTTT. Its protein product is CASTPWGENTEAFF.